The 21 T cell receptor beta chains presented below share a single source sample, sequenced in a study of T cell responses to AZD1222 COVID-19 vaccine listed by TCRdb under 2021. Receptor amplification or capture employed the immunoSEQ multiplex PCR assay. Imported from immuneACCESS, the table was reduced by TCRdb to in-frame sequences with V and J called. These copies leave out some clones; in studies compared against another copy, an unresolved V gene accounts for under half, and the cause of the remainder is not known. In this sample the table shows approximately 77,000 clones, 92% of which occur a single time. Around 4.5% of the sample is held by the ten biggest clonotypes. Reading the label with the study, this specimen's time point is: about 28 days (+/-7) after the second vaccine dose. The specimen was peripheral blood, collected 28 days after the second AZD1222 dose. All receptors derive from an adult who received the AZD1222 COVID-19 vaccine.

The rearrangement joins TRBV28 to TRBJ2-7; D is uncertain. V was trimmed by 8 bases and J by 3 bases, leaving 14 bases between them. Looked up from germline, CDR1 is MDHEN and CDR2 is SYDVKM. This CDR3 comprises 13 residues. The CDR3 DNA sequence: TGTGCCAGCCGATCGAACTCCTACTACGAGCAGTACTTC. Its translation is CASRSNSYYEQYF. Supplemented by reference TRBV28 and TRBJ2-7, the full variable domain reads DVKVTQSSRYLVKRTGEKVFLECVQDMDHENMFWYRQDPGLGLRLIYFSYDVKMKEKGDIPEGYSVSREKKERFSLILESASTNQTSMYLCASRSNSYYEQYFGPGTRLTVT.

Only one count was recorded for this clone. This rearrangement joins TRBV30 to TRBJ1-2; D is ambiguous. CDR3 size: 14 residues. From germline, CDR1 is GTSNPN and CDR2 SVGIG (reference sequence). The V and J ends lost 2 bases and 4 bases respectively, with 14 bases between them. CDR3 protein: CAWSPTQDSYGYTF. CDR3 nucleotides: TGTGCCTGGAGTCCGACCCAAGATTCCTATGGCTACACCTTC.

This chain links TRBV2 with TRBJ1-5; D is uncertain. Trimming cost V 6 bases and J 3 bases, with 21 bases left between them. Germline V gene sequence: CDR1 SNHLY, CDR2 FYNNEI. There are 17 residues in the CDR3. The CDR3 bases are TGTGCCAGCAGCCCATCTACGGGGTTCTATCCCAATCAGCCCCAGCATTTT. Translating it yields CASSPSTGFYPNQPQHF.

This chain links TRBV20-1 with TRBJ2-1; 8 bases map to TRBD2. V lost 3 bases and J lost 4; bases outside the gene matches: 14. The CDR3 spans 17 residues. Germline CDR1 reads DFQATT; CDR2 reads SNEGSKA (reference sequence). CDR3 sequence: CSASLFGAGENYNEQFF. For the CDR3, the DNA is TGCAGTGCTAGTCTCTTTGGAGCGGGAGAAAATTACAATGAGCAGTTCTTC.

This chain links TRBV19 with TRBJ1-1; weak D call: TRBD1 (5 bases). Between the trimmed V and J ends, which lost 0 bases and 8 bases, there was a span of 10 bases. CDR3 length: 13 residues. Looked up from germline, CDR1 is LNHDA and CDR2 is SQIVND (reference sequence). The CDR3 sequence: CASSIDLGGEAFF. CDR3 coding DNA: TGTGCCAGTAGTATAGATCTGGGGGGGGAAGCTTTCTTT.

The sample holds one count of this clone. The chain's CDR3 is CASSLGQLDYGYTF. The CDR3, as DNA: TGTGCCAGCAGCCTCGGTCAGCTAGACTATGGCTACACCTTC. J is TRBJ1-2 and V is TRBV4-2; D unresolved. CDR1 and CDR2 from the germline V gene are LGHNA and YNFKEQ. The CDR3 is made up of 14 amino acids. The germline V and J ends were trimmed by 4 bases and 3 bases, with 12 bases remaining between them.

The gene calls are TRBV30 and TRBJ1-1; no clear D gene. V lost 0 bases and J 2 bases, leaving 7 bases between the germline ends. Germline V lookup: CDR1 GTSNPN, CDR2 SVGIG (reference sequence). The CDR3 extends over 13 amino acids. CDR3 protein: CAWSVQSNTEAFF. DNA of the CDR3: TGTGCCTGGAGTGTACAGAGTAACACTGAAGCTTTCTTT.

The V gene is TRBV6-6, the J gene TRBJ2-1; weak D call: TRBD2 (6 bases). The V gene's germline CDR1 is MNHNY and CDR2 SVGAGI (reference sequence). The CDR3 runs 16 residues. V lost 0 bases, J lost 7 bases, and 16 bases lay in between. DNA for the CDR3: TGTGCCAGCAGTTACTCGAGTCCCGGGAGTCTAAATGAGCAGTTCTTC. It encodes CASSYSSPGSLNEQFF.

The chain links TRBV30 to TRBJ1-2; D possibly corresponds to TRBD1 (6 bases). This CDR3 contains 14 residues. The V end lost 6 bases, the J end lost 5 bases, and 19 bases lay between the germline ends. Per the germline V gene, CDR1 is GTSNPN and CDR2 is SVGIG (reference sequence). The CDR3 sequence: CACVHGTRSYGYTF. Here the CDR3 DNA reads TGTGCCTGCGTACACGGGACAAGGTCATATGGCTACACCTTC.

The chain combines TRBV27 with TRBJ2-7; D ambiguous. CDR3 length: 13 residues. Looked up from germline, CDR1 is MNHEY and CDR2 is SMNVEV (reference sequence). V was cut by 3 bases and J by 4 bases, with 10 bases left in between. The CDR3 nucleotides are TGTGCCAGCAGTTTTTTAGGGCCTTACGAGCAGTACTTC. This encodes CASSFLGPYEQYF.

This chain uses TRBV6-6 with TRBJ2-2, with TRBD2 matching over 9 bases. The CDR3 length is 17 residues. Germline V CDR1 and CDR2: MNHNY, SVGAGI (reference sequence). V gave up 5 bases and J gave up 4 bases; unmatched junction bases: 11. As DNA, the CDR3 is TGTGCCAGCAGTCGTGGCACCGCTAGCGGGGTCACCGGGGAGCTGTTTTTT. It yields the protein CASSRGTASGVTGELFF.

The CDR3 loop is CASSYEGSGKGNQPQHF. CDR3 DNA: TGTGCCAGCAGTTACGAAGGAAGTGGGAAAGGCAATCAGCCCCAGCATTTT. The chain couples TRBV6-2 or TRBV6-3 to TRBJ1-5; D gene ambiguous. Looked up from germline, CDR1 is MNHEY and CDR2 is SVGEGT. This CDR3 comprises 17 residues. Trimming cost V 2 bases and J 2 bases, with 16 bases left between them.

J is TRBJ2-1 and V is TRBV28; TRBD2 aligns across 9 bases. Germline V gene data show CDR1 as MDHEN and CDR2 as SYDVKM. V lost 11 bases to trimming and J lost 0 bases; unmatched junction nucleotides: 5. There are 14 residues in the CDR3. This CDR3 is CAHHSGSSYNEQFF. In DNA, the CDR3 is TGTGCCCACCATAGCGGGAGCTCCTACAATGAGCAGTTCTTC.

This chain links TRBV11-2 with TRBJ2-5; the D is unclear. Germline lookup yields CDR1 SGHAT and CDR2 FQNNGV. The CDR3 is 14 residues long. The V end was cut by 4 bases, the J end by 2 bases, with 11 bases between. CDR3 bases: TGTGCCAGCAGCTCGAGGAGCGATCAAGAGACCCAGTACTTC. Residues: CASSSRSDQETQYF.

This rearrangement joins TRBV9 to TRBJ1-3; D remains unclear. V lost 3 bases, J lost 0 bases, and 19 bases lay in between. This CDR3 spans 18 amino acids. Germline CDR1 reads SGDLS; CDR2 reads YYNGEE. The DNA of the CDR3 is TGTGCCAGCAGCGAGGGTTTCGGGCAGTCTGGCTCTGGAAACACCATATATTTT. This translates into CASSEGFGQSGSGNTIYF.

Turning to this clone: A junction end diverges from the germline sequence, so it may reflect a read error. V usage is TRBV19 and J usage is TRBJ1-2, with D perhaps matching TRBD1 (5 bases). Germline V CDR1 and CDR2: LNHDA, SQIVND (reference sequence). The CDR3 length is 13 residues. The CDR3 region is CASSNGGLYGYTF. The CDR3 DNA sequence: TGTGCCAGCAGTAATGGGGGATTATATGGCTACACCTTC.

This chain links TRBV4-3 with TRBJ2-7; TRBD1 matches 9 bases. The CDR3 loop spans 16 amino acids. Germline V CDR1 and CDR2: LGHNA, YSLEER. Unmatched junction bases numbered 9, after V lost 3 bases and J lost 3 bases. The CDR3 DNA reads TGCGCCAGCAGCCAGGAGGGACAGGGTCATGGCTACGAGCAGTACTTC. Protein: CASSQEGQGHGYEQYF.

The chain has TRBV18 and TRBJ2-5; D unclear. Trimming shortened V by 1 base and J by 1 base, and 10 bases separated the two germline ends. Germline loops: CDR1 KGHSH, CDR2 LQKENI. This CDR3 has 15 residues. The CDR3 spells CASSPQGATQETQYF. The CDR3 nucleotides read TGTGCCAGCTCACCACAAGGAGCGACCCAAGAGACCCAGTACTTC. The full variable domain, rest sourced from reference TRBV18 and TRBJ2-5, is NAGVMQNPRHLVRRRGQEARLRCSPMKGHSHVYWYRQLPEEGLKFMVYLQKENIIDESGMPKERFSAEFPKEGPSILRIQQVVRGDSAAYFCASSPQGATQETQYFGPGTRLLVL.

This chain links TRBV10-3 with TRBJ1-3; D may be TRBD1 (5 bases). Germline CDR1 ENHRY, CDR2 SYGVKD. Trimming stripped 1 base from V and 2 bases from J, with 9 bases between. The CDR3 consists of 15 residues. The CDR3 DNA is TGTGCCATCAGTGAGTTGAGGGGTGCTGGAAACACCATATATTTT. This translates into CAISELRGAGNTIYF.

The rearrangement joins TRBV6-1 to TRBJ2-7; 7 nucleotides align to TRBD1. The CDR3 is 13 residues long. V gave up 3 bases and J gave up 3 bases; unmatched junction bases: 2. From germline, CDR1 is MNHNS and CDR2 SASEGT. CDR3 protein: CASSDGQVYEQYF. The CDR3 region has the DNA TGTGCCAGCAGTGACGGACAGGTCTACGAGCAGTACTTC.

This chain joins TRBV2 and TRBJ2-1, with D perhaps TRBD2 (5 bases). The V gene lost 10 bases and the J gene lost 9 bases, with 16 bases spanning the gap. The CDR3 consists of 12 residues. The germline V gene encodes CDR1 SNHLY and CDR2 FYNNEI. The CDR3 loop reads CAKSTPRGEQFF. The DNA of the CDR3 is TGTGCCAAAAGCACCCCACGGGGTGAGCAGTTCTTC.